One sample yielded the 22 T cell receptor beta chains listed below, sequenced in a study of neurological immune-mediated disorders. TCRdb re-called the 5' RACE reads through MiXCR, storing one row per CDR3 protein. The data show 70,000 to 95,000 distinct CDR3 sequences, over 15% seen once. The material sequenced was PBMCs. Receptors were obtained from a woman aged 40 to 49 in good health.

At least ten counts were recorded for this clonotype. The chain uses TRBV12-3 or TRBV12-4 and TRBJ2-1; TRBD1 aligns across 8 bases. Losses at the gene ends were 3 bases for V and 7 bases for J; bases not matched to a gene: 8. The CDR3 covers 15 residues. CDR3 protein: CASSLRGQGANEQFF. The CDR3 nucleotides read TGTGCCAGCAGTTTGCGTGGACAGGGTGCGAATGAGCAGTTCTTC.

This clonotype was observed at least ten times. V is TRBV10-3 and J is TRBJ1-5; D gene uncertain. Germline CDR1 ENHRY, CDR2 SYGVKD. V gave up 3 bases and J gave up 10 bases, with 10 bases separating them. This CDR3 comprises 12 residues. The CDR3 bases are TGTGCCATCAGTGACAGCAATTTCCCCCAGCATTTT. Its protein product is CAISDSNFPQHF.

This clonotype was counted ten times or more. The V and J genes are TRBV12-3 or TRBV12-4 and TRBJ2-7; no clear D gene. The ends were cut back, 2 bases at V and 6 bases at J, with 14 bases in the middle. CDR3 length: 14 amino acids. The CDR3 region has the DNA TGTGCCAGCAGTTTAAACCCATGGGTTGGCGAGCAGTACTTC. As protein: CASSLNPWVGEQYF.

This clonotype was picked up many times. The chain has TRBV30 and TRBJ2-3; D gene uncertain. V lost 5 bases to trimming and J lost 6 bases, with 6 bases between them. This CDR3 contains 10 residues. From germline, CDR1 is GTSNPN and CDR2 SVGIG (reference sequence). The CDR3 loop reads CAWGWDTQYF. The CDR3 DNA follows: TGTGCCTGGGGGTGGGATACGCAGTATTTT.

This clonotype was seen repeatedly, ten times or more. The chain joins TRBV7-3 to TRBJ2-3, with 8 positions matching TRBD2. V was pared by 4 bases and J by 5 bases, with 5 bases of the junction left unmatched. Germline-derived CDR1 and CDR2 are SGHTA and FQGTGA. CDR3 length: 14 residues. This chain's CDR3 is CASSSTSAGDTQYF. The DNA of the CDR3 is TGTGCCAGCAGCTCGACTAGCGCCGGAGATACGCAGTATTTT.

Many counts were recorded for this clonotype. The chain is built from TRBV2 and TRBJ2-1; maybe TRBD2 (5 bases). The V gene lost 4 bases and the J gene lost 3 bases, with 13 bases spanning the gap. CDR1 SNHLY and CDR2 FYNNEI come from the germline V gene. The length of the CDR3 is 15 residues. For the CDR3, the DNA is TGTGCCAGCAGTGGTGGGCGGGTAAGCTACAATGAGCAGTTCTTC. Encoded protein: CASSGGRVSYNEQFF.

This clonotype has ten or more counts. J is TRBJ2-7 and V is TRBV7-9; D is unresolved. This CDR3 is built from 13 residues. V was clipped by 7 bases and J by 1 base, with 11 bases between them. Germline V gene lookup returns CDR1 SEHNR and CDR2 FQNEAQ (reference sequence). The DNA for the CDR3 is TGTGCCAGCACCTTCGGACCTTCCTACGAGCAGTACTTC. Translating gives CASTFGPSYEQYF.

This clonotype was seen ten or more times. V is TRBV7-2 and J is TRBJ2-3, with D perhaps being TRBD1 or TRBD2 (5 bases each). V gave up 5 bases and J gave up 5 bases, with 20 bases separating them. The CDR3 contains 16 residues. Germline V CDR1 and CDR2: SGHTA, FQGNSA. The CDR3 DNA follows: TGTGCCAGCAGCCCCCGGGGCACCGCCCTCCAAGATACGCAGTATTTT. This encodes CASSPRGTALQDTQYF.

V gene TRBV19 combines with J gene TRBJ2-4; D gene unclear. CDR3 length: 16 residues. V was shortened by 6 bases and J by 0 bases, with 15 bases between the two germline ends. From germline, CDR1 is LNHDA and CDR2 SQIVND (reference sequence). CDR3 amino acids: CASSPGLGEAKNIQYF. The CDR3 DNA is TGTGCCAGTAGCCCCGGGCTCGGAGAAGCCAAAAACATTCAGTACTTC.

The gene calls are TRBV6-6 and TRBJ2-4; no firm D call. The CDR3 is 13 amino acids. CDR1 and CDR2 from the germline V gene are MNHNY and SVGAGI (reference sequence). Trimming left V 6 bases short and J 3 bases short, with 9 bases between. CDR3 sequence (DNA): TGTGCCAGCAGCGATCCGGGCAAAAACATTCAGTACTTC. Amino acid sequence: CASSDPGKNIQYF.

The V gene is TRBV7-2, the J gene TRBJ1-1; the D is unclear. CDR3 size: 15 residues. Trimming shortened V by 3 bases and J by 0 bases, and 11 bases separated the two germline ends. Germline CDR1 is SGHTA and CDR2 is FQGNSA. The CDR3 DNA follows: TGTGCCAGCAGCTTCGATACACTGATGAACACTGAAGCTTTCTTT. Translated: CASSFDTLMNTEAFF.

The chain combines TRBV16 with TRBJ1-2, with D hard to call. The V and J ends lost 8 bases and 4 bases respectively, with 20 bases between them. The CDR3 length is 15 residues. Germline V gives CDR1 KGHSY, CDR2 FQNENV. The CDR3 region is CASETILGSSYGYTF. CDR3 sequence (DNA): TGTGCCAGCGAAACAATCTTAGGCAGCAGCTATGGCTACACCTTC.

This clonotype was counted at least ten times. The gene calls are TRBV4-3 and TRBJ1-2, with TRBD1 as a possible D gene (5 bases). The CDR3 length is 14 residues. V was clipped by 1 base and J by 5 bases, with 11 bases between them. CDR1 is LGHNA and CDR2 is YSLEER in the germline V gene. The CDR3 DNA follows: TGCGCCAGCAGCCAAGGTCCAGGGTTTTATGGCTACACCTTC. Its translation is CASSQGPGFYGYTF.

This clonotype has a handful of counts. The V gene is TRBV5-1, the J gene TRBJ2-7; 8 bases are shared with TRBD2. V shed 4 bases, J shed 5 bases, and the junction held 14 bases outside the gene matches. In germline, CDR1 is SGHRS, CDR2 YFSETQ. CDR3 length: 16 residues. In DNA form, the CDR3 reads TGCGCCAGCAGCCCCTCACTCCAGCGGGGGAACCACGAGCAGTACTTC. Translating it yields CASSPSLQRGNHEQYF.

This clonotype was detected many times. The chain carries TRBV12-3 or TRBV12-4 and TRBJ2-1, with D possibly matching TRBD2 (7 bases). CDR3 length: 13 residues. The ends were cut back, 7 bases at V and 10 bases at J, with 17 bases in the middle. The CDR3 DNA sequence: TGTGCCAGCACCGCGGGGGCGGGGAGGGAGCAGTTCTTC. Translation: CASTAGAGREQFF.

This clonotype has a count of ten or more. This sequence joins TRBV6-2 or TRBV6-3 and TRBJ1-2; D uncertain. Germline V gene lookup returns CDR1 MNHEY and CDR2 SVGEGT. The CDR3 has 12 residues. The germline V and J ends were trimmed by 5 bases and 2 bases, with 6 bases remaining between them. The CDR3 spells CASSPENYGYTF. Written as DNA, the CDR3 is TGTGCCAGCAGTCCGGAAAACTATGGCTACACCTTC.

This clonotype was seen ten or more times. V is TRBV20-1 and J is TRBJ1-1; D is unclear. From germline, CDR1 is DFQATT and CDR2 SNEGSKA (reference sequence). This CDR3 is 17 amino acids long. With 4 bases removed from V and 1 base from J, the gap between germline ends came to 22 bases. DNA of the CDR3: TGCAGTGCTACCCCAAGGTTCCGGGCCTACGCGAACACTGAAGCTTTCTTT. This gives the protein CSATPRFRAYANTEAFF.

This clonotype was found many times. The chain combines TRBV12-3 or TRBV12-4 with TRBJ1-1, with a tentative D call TRBD1 (6 bases). The CDR3 contains 17 residues. Trimming removed 7 bases from V and 3 bases from J, with 24 bases in between. Here the CDR3 reads CASNPEGVPAAHTEAFF. As DNA, the CDR3 is TGTGCCAGCAACCCAGAGGGGGTGCCTGCAGCTCACACTGAAGCTTTCTTT.

The chain has TRBV5-1 and TRBJ1-1, with D unresolved. Germline V gives CDR1 SGHRS, CDR2 YFSETQ. The CDR3 has 13 residues. V was shortened by 2 bases and J by 1 base, with 6 bases between the two germline ends. CDR3 amino acids: CASSLRPNTEAFF. CDR3 DNA sequence: TGCGCCAGCAGCTTACGGCCGAACACTGAAGCTTTCTTT.

This clonotype was seen at least ten times. The chain couples TRBV27 to TRBJ1-3; possibly TRBD1 for D (6 bases). The CDR3 is 17 amino acids. Germline V gene sequence: CDR1 MNHEY, CDR2 SMNVEV (reference sequence). V gave up 5 bases and J gave up 5 bases, with 22 bases separating them. The CDR3 DNA reads TGTGCCAGCAGTCCTAAAACCACAGGGTTAGGAAGAAACACCATATATTTT. Encoded protein: CASSPKTTGLGRNTIYF.

This clonotype has ten or more counts. V and J are TRBV2 and TRBJ1-2; no firm D call. CDR3 length: 13 amino acids. Trimming stripped 6 bases from V and 8 bases from J, with 16 bases between. CDR1 and CDR2 from the germline V gene are SNHLY and FYNNEI. CDR3: CASSENTKGGYTF. The CDR3 nucleotides read TGTGCCAGCAGCGAGAATACTAAAGGGGGCTACACCTTC.

CDR3 nucleotides: TGTGCCAGTAGTATAAGGGGACAGGCAAATCAGCCCCAGCATTTT. This sequence encodes CASSIRGQANQPQHF. The rearrangement uses TRBV19 and TRBJ1-5, with 8 bases aligning to TRBD1. Germline values: CDR1 LNHDA, CDR2 SQIVND (reference sequence). This CDR3 region has 15 residues. With V trimmed by 2 bases and J by 4 bases, 4 bases remained unmatched.